This entry lists 22 T cell receptor beta chains sequenced from one sample in a study of blood T cell repertoires in COVID-19. Generated by immunoSEQ multiplex PCR, the TCRdb table keeps only in-frame clones and is missing some. In the table there are about 98,000 clones, 82% of which are singletons. Sequenced sample: peripheral blood. Receptors were obtained from a man in his 70s with active or convalescent COVID-19.

The chain is built from TRBV5-1 and TRBJ1-4; 7 nucleotides align to TRBD1. The V gene's germline CDR1 is SGHRS and CDR2 YFSETQ. V was pared by 0 bases and J by 7 bases, with 6 bases of the junction left unmatched. This CDR3 spans 15 amino acids. DNA of the CDR3: TGCGCCAGCAGCTTGGACAGGGGATTGGGTGAAAAACTGTTTTTT. Translation gives CASSLDRGLGEKLFF.

The chain has TRBV3-1 (or the pseudogene TRBV3-2) and TRBJ2-5, with D unclear. The CDR3 is 13 amino acids. Germline values: CDR1 LGHDT, CDR2 YNNKEL (reference sequence). V lost 5 bases and J lost 5, with 12 bases in between. In DNA form, the CDR3 reads TGTGCCAGCAGCGATCTCCCCAGGGAGACCCAGTACTTC. Translation: CASSDLPRETQYF.

Written as DNA, the CDR3 is TGTGCCAGCAGCGGAGAAGGGGAGCTGTTTTTT. It codes for CASSGEGELFF. The J gene is TRBJ2-2, the V gene TRBV9; D is unresolved. Germline assignment: CDR1 SGDLS and CDR2 YYNGEE. The CDR3 has 11 amino acids. The ends were cut back, 3 bases at V and 8 bases at J, with 5 bases in the middle.

The CDR3 protein is CASSKESPRDYGYTF. The CDR3 DNA sequence: TGTGCCAGCAGCAAAGAGTCGCCTCGGGACTATGGCTACACCTTC. The chain couples TRBV21-1 to TRBJ1-2. TRBV21-1 is assigned pseudogene status. This CDR3 is 15 amino acids long.

V usage is TRBV19 and J usage is TRBJ1-4; D remains unclear. CDR3 length: 13 amino acids. Germline V gene lookup returns CDR1 LNHDA and CDR2 SQIVND (reference sequence). Trimming removed 8 bases at V and 5 bases at J, with 12 bases between. CDR3 sequence reads: CASCRRINEKLFF. CDR3 bases: TGTGCCAGTTGTCGGCGGATAAATGAAAAACTGTTTTTT.

This sequence joins TRBV9 and TRBJ1-2; D unclear. V gave up 3 bases and J gave up 6 bases, with 9 bases separating them. Looked up from germline, CDR1 is SGDLS and CDR2 is YYNGEE. The CDR3 spans 12 residues. The DNA of the CDR3 is TGTGCCAGCAGCGGGCGGCAGAATGGCTACACCTTC. Translated: CASSGRQNGYTF.

This clone came up a few times. The chain links TRBV30 to TRBJ2-3; D possibly corresponds to TRBD1 (6 bases). The V and J ends lost 0 bases and 4 bases respectively, with 11 bases between them. Germline loops: CDR1 GTSNPN, CDR2 SVGIG (reference sequence). CDR3 length: 14 amino acids. CDR3 nucleotide sequence: TGTGCCTGGAGTGTAGGGGGACGGCCAGATACGCAGTATTTT. Translated: CAWSVGGRPDTQYF.

The chain has TRBV29-1 and TRBJ1-5; TRBD1 agrees at 8 bases. The V gene's germline CDR1 is SQVTM and CDR2 ANQGSEA. With V trimmed by 4 bases and J by 2 bases, 7 bases remained unmatched. The CDR3 covers 15 residues. The CDR3 here is CSVASGTGGNQPQHF. CDR3 DNA sequence: TGCAGCGTTGCCAGCGGGACAGGAGGCAATCAGCCCCAGCATTTT.

This rearrangement joins TRBV12-5 to TRBJ2-3, with no clear D. The CDR3 has 14 amino acids. The germline V gene encodes CDR1 LGHNT and CDR2 FRNRAP. The germline V and J ends were trimmed by 1 base and 1 base, with 6 bases remaining between them. CDR3 loop: CASGLAVGTDTQYF. CDR3 bases: TGTGCTAGTGGTTTGGCGGTGGGCACAGATACGCAGTATTTT.

The chain uses TRBV6-5 and TRBJ1-4, with a weak D call TRBD1 (6 bases). Trimming took off 7 bases at V and 5 bases at J, with 11 bases between the two ends. The CDR3 length is 13 residues. Germline-derived CDR1 and CDR2 are MNHEY and SVGAGI. DNA for the CDR3: TGTGCCAGCACCCCAGGGGTAAATGAAAAACTGTTTTTT. Translated: CASTPGVNEKLFF.

This clone was seen once. V usage is TRBV7-3 and J usage is TRBJ2-5, with TRBD2 identical over 10 bases. The CDR3 runs to 16 residues. Germline-derived CDR1 and CDR2 are SGHTA and FQGTGA. J lost 5 bases, V lost 6 bases, and 12 bases had no gene match. This CDR3 is CASSKGPGTSAETQYF. CDR3 DNA sequence: TGTGCCAGCAGTAAGGGGCCCGGGACTAGCGCTGAGACCCAGTACTTC.

The J gene is TRBJ2-5, the V gene TRBV5-1; TRBD2 is a possible D gene (5 bases). The V end was cut by 0 bases, the J end by 1 base, with 10 bases between. This CDR3 contains 15 residues. Germline lookup yields CDR1 SGHRS and CDR2 YFSETQ. CDR3 coding DNA: TGCGCCAGCAGCTTGGAGGAGGAGGTCCAAGAGACCCAGTACTTC. It yields the protein CASSLEEEVQETQYF.

This clone was seen only once. CDR3 region: CATAGLGEQFF. The CDR3 nucleotides read TGTGCCACCGCGGGGCTGGGTGAGCAGTTCTTC. The chain is built from TRBV19 and TRBJ2-1, with D perhaps TRBD2 (6 bases). The CDR3 length is 11 residues. Germline lookup yields CDR1 LNHDA and CDR2 SQIVND (reference sequence). V gave up 10 bases and J gave up 9 bases, with 13 bases separating them.

V is TRBV7-6 and J is TRBJ2-7; 10 nucleotides align to TRBD1. V shed 0 bases and J 0 bases; nucleotides not matched to a gene: 11. Per the germline V gene, CDR1 is SGHVS and CDR2 is FNYEAQ. The CDR3 loop spans 19 amino acids. The CDR3 here is CASSLATGTGVPSSYEQYF. The CDR3 nucleotides are TGTGCCAGCAGCTTAGCTACCGGGACAGGGGTTCCCAGCTCCTACGAGCAGTACTTC. Full variable domain (missing parts from reference TRBV7-6 and TRBJ2-7): GAGVSQSPRYKVTKRGQDVALRCDPISGHVSLYWYRQALGQGPEFLTYFNYEAQQDKSGLPNDRFSAERPEGSISTLTIQRTEQRDSAMYRCASSLATGTGVPSSYEQYFGPGTRLTVT.

This clone was seen a few times. This chain uses TRBV7-2 with TRBJ1-3, with 9 positions matching TRBD1. CDR1 and CDR2 (germline): SGHTA, FQGNSA. J lost 3 bases, V lost 3 bases, and 6 bases had no gene match. The CDR3 is 16 amino acids. For the CDR3, the DNA is TGTGCCAGCAGCTTGTTACAGGGGGCAATTGGAAACACCATATATTTT. Translated, it gives CASSLLQGAIGNTIYF. Full variable domain (rest looked up from reference TRBV7-2 and TRBJ1-3): GAGVSQSPSNKVTEKGKDVELRCDPISGHTALYWYRQSLGQGLEFLIYFQGNSAPDKSGLPSDRFSAERTGGSVSTLTIQRTQQEDSAVYLCASSLLQGAIGNTIYFGEGSWLTVV.

This chain uses TRBV7-8 with TRBJ2-7; D possibly corresponds to TRBD2 (6 bases). Germline assignment: CDR1 SGHVS and CDR2 FQNEAQ. This CDR3 has 15 residues. Between the trimmed V and J ends, which lost 1 base and 5 bases, there was a span of 15 bases. The CDR3 region has the DNA TGTGCCAGCAGCTTAGAGGCGGGAAGGATTGACGAGCAGTACTTC. This sequence encodes CASSLEAGRIDEQYF.

The chain combines TRBV4-2 with TRBJ2-3; 7 bases fit TRBD2. The V segment lost 1 base and the J segment 2 bases; nucleotides outside the gene matches: 6. This CDR3 is built from 16 residues. The V gene's germline CDR1 is LGHNA and CDR2 YNFKEQ. CDR3 coding DNA: TGTGCCAGCAGCCAAGCCTTGCGGGGGAACACAGATACGCAGTATTTT. Residues: CASSQALRGNTDTQYF.

The J gene is TRBJ2-7, the V gene TRBV5-1, with TRBD2 identical over 7 bases. V lost 0 bases, J lost 2 bases, and 14 bases stayed unmatched. Germline loops: CDR1 SGHRS, CDR2 YFSETQ. The CDR3 has 18 residues. CDR3 region: CASSLALVVSSGAYEQYF. CDR3 DNA sequence: TGCGCCAGCAGCTTGGCCCTCGTAGTCTCTAGCGGCGCCTACGAGCAGTACTTC.

This chain links TRBV2 with TRBJ2-7; the D gene is possibly TRBD1 (5 bases). CDR3 length equals 12 residues. V shed 2 bases and J shed 3 bases, with 5 bases lying between them. Germline V CDR1 and CDR2: SNHLY, FYNNEI. The CDR3 spells CASSEQGYEQYF. The CDR3 DNA is TGTGCCAGCAGTGAACAGGGCTACGAGCAGTACTTC.

This chain connects TRBV10-3 to TRBJ2-3, with D possibly TRBD2 on 6 matching bases. From germline, CDR1 is ENHRY and CDR2 SYGVKD. This CDR3 has 12 amino acids. The CDR3 DNA sequence: TGTGCTACTCGGGGGAACACAGATACGCAGTATTTT. Amino acids: CATRGNTDTQYF.

The V and J genes are TRBV11-3 and TRBJ2-7; possible D gene TRBD1, 7 bases. The CDR3 runs 13 residues. Trimming pared 2 bases from V and 6 bases from J, leaving 11 bases between. Germline V gene data show CDR1 as SGHNT and CDR2 as YENEEA. CDR3 amino acids: CASSLNRGGEQYF. DNA of the CDR3: TGTGCCAGCAGCTTAAACAGGGGAGGCGAGCAGTACTTC.

The V and J genes are TRBV7-9 and TRBJ2-3; 14 bases align to TRBD2. Germline assignment: CDR1 SEHNR and CDR2 FQNEAQ (reference sequence). This CDR3 comprises 17 residues. The V gene end was trimmed by 6 bases and the J gene end by 1 base; junction bases not matched to a gene: 6. The DNA for the CDR3 is TGTGCCAGCAGTCCGGGACTAGCGGGGGCCCGCACAGATACGCAGTATTTT. Translated, it gives CASSPGLAGARTDTQYF.